The 6 T cell receptor beta chains in this list originate from one sample, sequenced in a study of blood T cell repertoires in COVID-19. The protocol was immunoSEQ multiplex PCR, while the TCRdb copy is restricted to in-frame clones and leaves out a portion. The table lists roughly 190,000 clones, 80% to 90% of them singletons. The sequencing input was peripheral blood. These receptors came from a woman between 40 and 50 years old with COVID-19, enrolled during active disease.

This chain connects TRBV30 to TRBJ2-5; 11 nucleotides match TRBD1. Trimming at V came to 2 bases and at J to 3 bases, leaving 8 bases not matched to a gene. CDR1 GTSNPN and CDR2 SVGIG come from the germline V gene (reference sequence). The CDR3 covers 16 residues. CDR3 in amino acids: CAWSKPGTGGKETQYF. CDR3 sequence (DNA): TGTGCCTGGAGTAAGCCTGGGACAGGGGGGAAAGAGACCCAGTACTTC.

This rearrangement joins TRBV18 to TRBJ2-1; weak D call: TRBD1 (5 bases). Trimming cost V 3 bases and J 7 bases, with 7 bases left between them. CDR1 and CDR2 (germline): KGHSH, LQKENI. The CDR3 covers 12 residues. The CDR3 region is CASSPGRNEQFF. For the CDR3, the DNA is TGTGCCAGCTCACCGGGGCGAAATGAGCAGTTCTTC.

The rearrangement uses TRBV12-5 and TRBJ2-1, with D possibly being TRBD1 (6 bases). The V end was cut by 2 bases, the J end by 4 bases, with 15 bases between. The germline V gene encodes CDR1 LGHNT and CDR2 FRNRAP. This CDR3 region has 16 residues. DNA for the CDR3: TGTGCTAGTGGTTTGTCAGCTCACAGGGATTACAATGAGCAGTTCTTC. It specifies CASGLSAHRDYNEQFF.

CDR3 protein: CASSEVLGTGGVGNQPQHF. The CDR3 DNA is TGTGCCAGCAGTGAAGTGTTGGGGACAGGGGGAGTCGGCAATCAGCCCCAGCATTTT. This chain joins TRBV6-1 and TRBJ1-5; 11 bases match TRBD1. Trimming at V came to 1 base and at J to 2 bases, leaving 10 bases not matched to a gene. The germline CDR1 and CDR2 sequences are MNHNS and SASEGT. The CDR3 contains 19 residues.

V usage is TRBV10-2 and J usage is TRBJ2-3, with D tentatively TRBD2 (6 bases). Germline V gene sequence: CDR1 WSHSY, CDR2 SAAADI. V was shortened by 6 bases and J by 4 bases, with 23 bases between the two germline ends. This CDR3 has 17 residues. This chain's CDR3 is CASRLAPGGVGPDTQYF. CDR3 in DNA: TGCGCCAGCAGACTAGCCCCTGGGGGAGTTGGACCAGATACGCAGTATTTT.

In its sample, this clone was seen once. This chain links TRBV7-3 with TRBJ2-2; 13 bases fit TRBD2. The CDR3 is 16 amino acids. Germline V gene sequence: CDR1 SGHTA, CDR2 FQGTGA. The junction had 4 bases not matched to a gene; V was cut back by 3 bases and J by 6 bases. The CDR3 is CASSFTGLAGPGELFF. CDR3 coding DNA: TGTGCCAGCAGCTTTACGGGACTAGCGGGACCCGGGGAGCTGTTTTTT.